This TCR beta chain appears in the sequencing data of a study of human T cells and chemical hapten exposure. Study details: Per-sample variation in TCR yield stemmed mainly from small pooled library volume differences.

Study-level findings and limits: Compared to controls, expanded TCRs made significantly more large clusters of similar CDR3s.

TCRdb passed the RACE reads through MiXCR, listing each CDR3 protein once. The sample has more than 90,000 distinct CDR3 sequences; 9.5% to 12% are singletons. The table lists this clonotype with many counts. Its antigen is unknown. Time point here: patch test 2, 6 weeks after DPC sensitization. The treatment denotes: therapeutic diphenylcyclopropenone sensitization with weekly scalp DPC. The CDR3 spans 14 residues. V was trimmed by 1 base and J by 3 bases, leaving 11 bases between them. The germline V gene encodes CDR1 DFQATT and CDR2 SNEGSKA (reference sequence). This specimen was whole blood, taken in connection with sensitization to the hapten diphenylcyclopropenone (DPC). The J gene is TRBJ2-3, the V gene TRBV20-1; D might be TRBD1 (5 bases). This receptor was identified in a woman aged 40 to 50 with alopecia areata. Some clones in this sample may be carry-over from other donors' samples. DNA for the CDR3: TGCAGTGCTAGAGGTGGGGCTGGGACAGATACGCAGTATTTT. Residues: CSARGGAGTDTQYF.